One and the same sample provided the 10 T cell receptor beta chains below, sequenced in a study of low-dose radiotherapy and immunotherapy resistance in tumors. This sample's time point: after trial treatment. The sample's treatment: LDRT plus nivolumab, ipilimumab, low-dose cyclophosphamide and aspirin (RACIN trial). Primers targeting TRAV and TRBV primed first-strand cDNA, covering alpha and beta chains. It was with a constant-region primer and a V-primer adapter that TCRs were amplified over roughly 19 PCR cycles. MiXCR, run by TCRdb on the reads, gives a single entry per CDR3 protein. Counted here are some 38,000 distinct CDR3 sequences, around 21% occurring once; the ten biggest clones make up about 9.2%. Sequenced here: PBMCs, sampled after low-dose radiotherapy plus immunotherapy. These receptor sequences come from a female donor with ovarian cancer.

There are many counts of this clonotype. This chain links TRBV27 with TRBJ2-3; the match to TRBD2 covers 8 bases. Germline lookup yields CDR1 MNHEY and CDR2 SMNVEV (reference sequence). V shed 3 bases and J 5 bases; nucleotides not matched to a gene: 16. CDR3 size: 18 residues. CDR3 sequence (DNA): TGTGCCAGCAGTTTGGCGGAGCGGGGGAGGGCAGAAGGAGATACGCAGTATTTT. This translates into CASSLAERGRAEGDTQYF.

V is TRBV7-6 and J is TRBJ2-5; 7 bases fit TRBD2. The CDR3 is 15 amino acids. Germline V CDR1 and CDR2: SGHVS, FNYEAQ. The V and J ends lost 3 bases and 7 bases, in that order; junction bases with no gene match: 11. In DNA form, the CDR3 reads TGTGCCAGCAGCTTGCCCGCTAGCGGAGCTGGGACCCAGTACTTC. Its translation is CASSLPASGAGTQYF.

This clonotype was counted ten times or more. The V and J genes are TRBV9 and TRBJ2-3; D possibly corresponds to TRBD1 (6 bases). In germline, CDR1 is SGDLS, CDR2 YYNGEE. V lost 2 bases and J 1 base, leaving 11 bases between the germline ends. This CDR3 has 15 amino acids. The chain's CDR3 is CASSVTGLGTDTQYF. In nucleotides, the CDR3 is TGTGCCAGCAGCGTGACAGGTCTTGGCACAGATACGCAGTATTTT.

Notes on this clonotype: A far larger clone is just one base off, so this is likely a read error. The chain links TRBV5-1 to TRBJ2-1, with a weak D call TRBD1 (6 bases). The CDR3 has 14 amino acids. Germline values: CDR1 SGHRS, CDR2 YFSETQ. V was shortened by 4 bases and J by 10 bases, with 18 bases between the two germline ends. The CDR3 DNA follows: TGCGCCAGCAGCAGGGTCCAGGGGTCCTACGAGCAGTTCTTC. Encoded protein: CASSRVQGSYEQFF. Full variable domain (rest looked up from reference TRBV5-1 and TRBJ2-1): KAGVTQTPRYLIKTRGQQVTLSCSPISGHRSVSWYQQTPGQGLQFLFEYFSETQRNKGNFPGRFSGRQFSNSRSEMNVSTLELGDSALYLCASSRVQGSYEQFFGPGTRLTVL.

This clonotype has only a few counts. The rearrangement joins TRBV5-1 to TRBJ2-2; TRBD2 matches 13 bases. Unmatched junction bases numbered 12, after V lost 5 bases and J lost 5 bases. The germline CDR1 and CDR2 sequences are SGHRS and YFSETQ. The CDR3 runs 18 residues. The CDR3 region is CASSSSGTSGVRTGELFF. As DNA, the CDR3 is TGCGCCAGCAGTTCCTCCGGGACTAGCGGGGTGAGAACCGGGGAGCTGTTTTTT.

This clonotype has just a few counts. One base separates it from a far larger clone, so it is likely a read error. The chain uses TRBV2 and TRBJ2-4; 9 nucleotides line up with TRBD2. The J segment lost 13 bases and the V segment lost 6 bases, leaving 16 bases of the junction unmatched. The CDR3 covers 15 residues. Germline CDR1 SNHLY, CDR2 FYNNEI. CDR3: CASSPGGRGGNEQYF. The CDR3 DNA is TGTGCCAGCAGCCCCGGCGGGAGGGGGGGCAATGAGCAGTACTTC.

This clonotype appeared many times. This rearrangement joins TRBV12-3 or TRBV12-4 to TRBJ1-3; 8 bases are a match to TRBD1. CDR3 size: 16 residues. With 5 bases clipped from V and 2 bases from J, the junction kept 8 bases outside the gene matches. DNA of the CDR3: TGTGCCAGCAGTCCCTCCGGACAGGGTGCTGGAAACACCATATATTTT. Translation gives CASSPSGQGAGNTIYF.

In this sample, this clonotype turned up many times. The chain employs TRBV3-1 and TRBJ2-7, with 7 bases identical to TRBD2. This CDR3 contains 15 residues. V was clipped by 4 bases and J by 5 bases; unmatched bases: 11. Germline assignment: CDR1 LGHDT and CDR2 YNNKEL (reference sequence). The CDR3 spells CASSPGGTLLDEQYF. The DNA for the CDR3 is TGTGCCAGCAGCCCCGGGGGGACGCTTTTGGACGAGCAGTACTTC.

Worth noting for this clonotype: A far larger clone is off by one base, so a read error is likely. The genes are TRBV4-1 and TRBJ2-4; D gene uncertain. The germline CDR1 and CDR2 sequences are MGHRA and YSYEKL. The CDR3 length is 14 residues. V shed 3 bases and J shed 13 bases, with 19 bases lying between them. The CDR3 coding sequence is TGCGCCAGCAGCCAGCCAACCCCCGACAATGAGCAGTACTTC. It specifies CASSQPTPDNEQYF.

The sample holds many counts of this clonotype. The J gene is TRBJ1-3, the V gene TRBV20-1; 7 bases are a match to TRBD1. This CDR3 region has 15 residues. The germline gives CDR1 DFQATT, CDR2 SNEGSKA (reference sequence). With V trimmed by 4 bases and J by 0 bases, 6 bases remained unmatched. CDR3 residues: CSAIRDSYSGNTIYF. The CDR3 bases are TGCAGTGCTATCAGGGACAGCTACTCTGGAAACACCATATATTTT.